These 31 T cell receptor beta chains came from one sample sequenced in a study of blood T cell repertoires in COVID-19. TCRdb keeps only in-frame clones here, not all; method: immunoSEQ multiplex PCR. This sample has roughly 250,000 clones; about nine tenths occur once, and the top ten carry over 1%. Specimen: PBMCs or T cells enriched from blood (not recorded which). Source of these receptors: a woman aged 40 to 50 with acute COVID-19.

The chain is built from TRBV28 and TRBJ1-2; a weak D match, TRBD1 (6 bases). CDR1 and CDR2 from the germline V gene are MDHEN and SYDVKM. CDR3 size: 14 residues. The ends were cut back, 7 bases at V and 8 bases at J, with 20 bases in the middle. CDR3: CASIGMGAYGGYTF. Here the CDR3 DNA reads TGTGCCAGCATCGGGATGGGGGCATACGGCGGCTACACCTTC.

Comments on this clone: The same CDR3 also results from other DNA sequences found in this sample. The chain couples TRBV29-1 to TRBJ1-1; D unclear. The germline gives CDR1 SQVTM, CDR2 ANQGSEA. V was trimmed by 4 bases and J by 5 bases, leaving 8 bases between them. The CDR3 has 11 residues. CDR3 sequence (DNA): TGCAGCGTTGTGCGGGATACTGAAGCTTTCTTT. It encodes CSVVRDTEAFF.

The chain employs TRBV28 and TRBJ2-7; D might be TRBD1 (6 bases). Per the germline V gene, CDR1 is MDHEN and CDR2 is SYDVKM. The V end was cut by 7 bases, the J end by 0 bases, with 10 bases between. The CDR3 runs 13 residues. The CDR3 loop is CASNRESSYEQYF. DNA for the CDR3: TGTGCCAGCAACAGGGAGAGCTCCTACGAGCAGTACTTC.

The chain uses TRBV3-1 (or the pseudogene TRBV3-2) and TRBJ2-5; TRBD1 matches at 8 bases. This CDR3 contains 16 residues. From germline, CDR1 is LGHDT and CDR2 YNNKEL (reference sequence). The junction had 10 bases not matched to a gene; V was cut back by 1 base and J by 6 bases. The CDR3 nucleotides read TGTGCCAGCAGCCAAGTACCAGGACAGGGTTGGCAGACCCAGTACTTC. This translates into CASSQVPGQGWQTQYF.

The rearrangement uses TRBV9 and TRBJ1-3, with a possible D match to TRBD1 (5 bases). Trimming took off 4 bases at V and 1 base at J, with 18 bases between the two ends. In germline, CDR1 is SGDLS, CDR2 YYNGEE. The CDR3 runs to 17 residues. CDR3 residues: CASSKESAGQSGNTIYF. The DNA of the CDR3 is TGTGCCAGCAGCAAAGAGTCGGCAGGGCAATCTGGAAACACCATATATTTT.

The chain's CDR3 is CASSLSSYNEQFF. In nucleotides, the CDR3 is TGTGCCAGCAGTCTGAGCTCCTACAATGAGCAGTTCTTC. The V call is TRBV27, the J call TRBJ2-1, with D unresolved. Germline V lookup: CDR1 MNHEY, CDR2 SMNVEV (reference sequence). The CDR3 extends over 13 amino acids. V shed 5 bases and J shed 0 bases, with 5 bases lying between them.

The chain employs TRBV4-1 and TRBJ2-6, with D tentatively TRBD2 (5 bases). Per the germline V gene, CDR1 is MGHRA and CDR2 is YSYEKL. This CDR3 has 16 amino acids. The ends were cut back, 6 bases at V and 2 bases at J, with 14 bases in the middle. The CDR3 region is CASSPIARAGANVLTF. In DNA, the CDR3 is TGCGCCAGCAGTCCTATTGCGAGGGCTGGGGCCAACGTCCTGACTTTC.

This chain joins TRBV30 and TRBJ1-1; 7 nucleotides align to TRBD1. Germline values: CDR1 GTSNPN, CDR2 SVGIG (reference sequence). CDR3 length: 14 residues. V lost 0 bases to trimming and J lost 6 bases; unmatched junction nucleotides: 7. DNA of the CDR3: TGTGCCTGGAGTGTCGCAGGGGGATATGCTGAAGCTTTCTTT. This sequence encodes CAWSVAGGYAEAFF. The full variable domain, rest sourced from reference TRBV30 and TRBJ1-1, is SQTIHQWPATLVQPVGSPLSLECTVEGTSNPNLYWYRQAAGRGLQLLFYSVGIGQISSEVPQNLSASRPQDRQFILSSKKLLLSDSGFYLCAWSVAGGYAEAFFGQGTRLTVV.

The chain recombines TRBV30 with TRBJ1-5; perhaps TRBD1 as D (5 bases). Germline CDR1 reads GTSNPN; CDR2 reads SVGIG (reference sequence). The CDR3 runs to 13 residues. V lost 0 bases to trimming and J lost 4 bases, with 7 bases between them. The CDR3 loop reads CAWSVQENQPQHF. The CDR3 region has the DNA TGTGCCTGGAGTGTACAGGAGAATCAGCCCCAGCATTTT. Drawing the rest from reference TRBV30 and TRBJ1-5, the complete variable domain is SQTIHQWPATLVQPVGSPLSLECTVEGTSNPNLYWYRQAAGRGLQLLFYSVGIGQISSEVPQNLSASRPQDRQFILSSKKLLLSDSGFYLCAWSVQENQPQHFGDGTRLSIL.

This clone occurred a few times. J is TRBJ1-3 and V is TRBV6-5, with no clear D. The V gene lost 7 bases and the J gene lost 3 bases, with 13 bases spanning the gap. The germline gives CDR1 MNHEY, CDR2 SVGAGI. The CDR3 runs 14 residues. CDR3 DNA sequence: TGTGCCAGCACCGCGACATTCATTGGAAACACCATATATTTT. This translates into CASTATFIGNTIYF.

The chain joins TRBV11-2 to TRBJ2-1, with a weak D call TRBD1 (6 bases). CDR1 SGHAT and CDR2 FQNNGV come from the germline V gene. V shed 5 bases and J shed 0 bases, with 20 bases lying between them. CDR3 length equals 18 residues. CDR3 region: CASSKTGDQRSSYNEQFF. CDR3 in DNA: TGTGCCAGCAGCAAGACAGGCGACCAAAGGAGCTCCTACAATGAGCAGTTCTTC. Full variable domain (rest looked up from reference TRBV11-2 and TRBJ2-1): EAGVAQSPRYKIIEKRQSVAFWCNPISGHATLYWYQQILGQGPKLLIQFQNNGVVDDSQLPKDRFSAERLKGVDSTLKIQPAKLEDSAVYLCASSKTGDQRSSYNEQFFGPGTRLTVL.

The chain carries TRBV9 and TRBJ2-2, with 7 bases lining up with TRBD1. The CDR3 totals 16 residues. V trimming: 0 bases; J trimming: 4 bases; junction bases outside the gene matches: 6. Looked up from germline, CDR1 is SGDLS and CDR2 is YYNGEE. CDR3 in DNA: TGTGCCAGCAGCGTAGCCGGGACAGTATTCACCGGGGAGCTGTTTTTT. It codes for CASSVAGTVFTGELFF.

The chain carries TRBV9 and TRBJ2-3; 8 nucleotides agree with TRBD2. After removal of 0 bases from V and 0 bases from J, the junction contained 12 bases not matched to a gene. The CDR3 covers 19 residues. Germline V gene data show CDR1 as SGDLS and CDR2 as YYNGEE. This CDR3 is CASSVEVLGGTSSTDTQYF. CDR3 DNA sequence: TGTGCCAGCAGCGTAGAAGTCCTGGGCGGGACTAGTAGCACAGATACGCAGTATTTT.

The rearrangement uses TRBV5-1 and TRBJ1-4; no clear D gene. The germline gives CDR1 SGHRS, CDR2 YFSETQ. The CDR3 loop spans 14 amino acids. Trimming shortened V by 3 bases and J by 2 bases, and 8 bases separated the two germline ends. In nucleotides, the CDR3 is TGCGCCAGCAGCTACTCCGGGACTAATGAAAAACTGTTTTTT. Its translation: CASSYSGTNEKLFF.

The V gene is TRBV7-9, the J gene TRBJ1-2; 7 bases are shared with TRBD1. The CDR3 runs to 16 residues. The germline CDR1 and CDR2 sequences are SEHNR and FQNEAQ (reference sequence). Unmatched junction bases numbered 13, after V lost 5 bases and J lost 4 bases. CDR3 nucleotides: TGTGCCAGCAGCAGCAACGACAGGGTCGGCGGCTATGGCTACACCTTC. This encodes CASSSNDRVGGYGYTF.

The V and J genes are TRBV3-1 (or the pseudogene TRBV3-2) and TRBJ2-5; D perhaps matches TRBD1 (6 bases). Germline CDR1 and CDR2: LGHDT and YNNKEL (reference sequence). Trimming left V 4 bases short and J 5 bases short, with 17 bases between. The CDR3 loop spans 15 amino acids. Written as DNA, the CDR3 is TGTGCCAGCAGCCTGAGTCTTAACCAGGGGGAGACCCAGTACTTC. As protein: CASSLSLNQGETQYF.

The chain is built from TRBV19 and TRBJ2-3, with D perhaps matching TRBD2 (5 bases). Trimming left V 5 bases short and J 1 base short, with 16 bases between. The CDR3 is made up of 16 amino acids. Per the germline V gene, CDR1 is LNHDA and CDR2 is SQIVND (reference sequence). In nucleotides, the CDR3 is TGTGCCAGTAGTTTCGAAGCGGATGGGGGCACAGATACGCAGTATTTT. Translating gives CASSFEADGGTDTQYF. Variable domain in full (rest from reference TRBV19 and TRBJ2-3): DGGITQSPKYLFRKEGQNVTLSCEQNLNHDAMYWYRQDPGQGLRLIYYSQIVNDFQKGDIAEGYSVSREKKESFPLTVTSAQKNPTAFYLCASSFEADGGTDTQYFGPGTRLTVL.

This chain connects TRBV5-1 to TRBJ2-1; 11 positions match TRBD2. The CDR3 consists of 18 residues. Germline V lookup: CDR1 SGHRS, CDR2 YFSETQ. The trim removed 0 bases at V and 8 bases at J, leaving 13 bases unmatched. CDR3 in amino acids: CASSLVGSGRARIYEQFF. The CDR3, as DNA: TGCGCCAGCAGCTTGGTCGGTAGCGGGAGGGCCCGTATATATGAGCAGTTCTTC.

The chain uses TRBV19 and TRBJ1-2, with 8 bases fitting TRBD1. V trimming: 3 bases; J trimming: 8 bases; junction bases outside the gene matches: 14. CDR1 is LNHDA, CDR2 SQIVND, per germline (reference sequence). The CDR3 loop spans 16 amino acids. In nucleotides, the CDR3 is TGTGCCAGTAGTATCTTTTCGGGGCAGGGGGCGTCGGGCTACACCTTC. As protein: CASSIFSGQGASGYTF.

J is TRBJ1-2 and V is TRBV11-2, with D perhaps TRBD1 (6 bases). The CDR3 is 12 residues long. V dropped 5 bases and J dropped 12 bases, with 16 bases sitting between them. Per the germline V gene, CDR1 is SGHAT and CDR2 is FQNNGV. Written as DNA, the CDR3 is TGTGCCAGCAGCCGAGAGGGTACAGGGAACACCTTC. The encoded protein is CASSREGTGNTF.

V gene TRBV6-1 combines with J gene TRBJ2-7, with TRBD1 identical over 7 bases. CDR1 and CDR2 (germline): MNHNS, SASEGT. Germline trimming cut 1 base from V and 3 bases from J; bases unmatched to any gene: 9. CDR3 length equals 16 residues. The CDR3 region is CASSEGTTGYFYEQYF. The DNA of the CDR3 is TGTGCCAGCAGTGAAGGGACGACAGGGTACTTCTACGAGCAGTACTTC.

The chain links TRBV28 to TRBJ1-2; possibly TRBD1 for D (6 bases). Germline-derived CDR1 and CDR2 are MDHEN and SYDVKM. The length of the CDR3 is 13 residues. The V end lost 7 bases, the J end lost 1 base, and 10 bases lay between the germline ends. CDR3 residues: CASNYRVNYGYTF. In DNA form, the CDR3 reads TGTGCCAGCAACTACAGGGTTAACTATGGCTACACCTTC.

The chain is built from TRBV5-1 and TRBJ2-1; TRBD2 might be the D (5 bases). The CDR3 runs 14 residues. Looked up from germline, CDR1 is SGHRS and CDR2 is YFSETQ. The V end lost 4 bases, the J end lost 10 bases, and 18 bases lay between the germline ends. The CDR3 coding sequence is TGCGCCAGCAGCACCTTGGGAGTGGAATTGGAGCAGTTCTTC. Its translation is CASSTLGVELEQFF.

Concerning this clone: A read error may account for a junction end that differs from germline. The rearrangement uses TRBV28 and TRBJ1-2; no firm D call. The CDR3 is 13 residues long. CDR1 is MDHEN, CDR2 SYDVKM, per germline. The CDR3 sequence is CASSFESSVDFSF. The CDR3 region has the DNA TGTGCCAGCAGTTTTGAATCGTCGGTGGACTTCTCCTTC.

The chain employs TRBV9 and TRBJ1-6; the D is unclear. The CDR3 loop spans 13 amino acids. V lost 4 bases and J 1 base, leaving 3 bases between the germline ends. Per the germline V gene, CDR1 is SGDLS and CDR2 is YYNGEE. The CDR3 region is CASSLSYNSPLHF. In DNA form, the CDR3 reads TGTGCCAGCAGCCTTTCCTATAATTCACCCCTCCACTTT.

The chain uses TRBV6-2 or TRBV6-3 and TRBJ2-3; D remains unclear. This CDR3 spans 14 amino acids. Germline values: CDR1 MNHEY, CDR2 SVGEGT. V was cut by 6 bases and J by 3 bases, with 13 bases left in between. The CDR3 is CASSKILRTDTQYF. CDR3 sequence (DNA): TGTGCCAGCAGCAAAATCCTCCGTACAGATACGCAGTATTTT.

V usage is TRBV10-1 and J usage is TRBJ2-3, with TRBD2 matching over 8 bases. This CDR3 region has 14 residues. Trimming at V came to 6 bases and at J to 6 bases, leaving 8 bases not matched to a gene. Germline CDR1 reads WNHNN; CDR2 reads SYGVQD (reference sequence). CDR3 sequence reads: CASSLGLAPDTQYF. The CDR3 DNA reads as TGCGCCAGCAGCCTAGGACTAGCCCCCGATACGCAGTATTTT.

This chain joins TRBV7-2 and TRBJ1-5; perhaps TRBD1 as D (5 bases). This CDR3 region has 16 residues. The V end was cut by 4 bases, the J end by 3 bases, with 16 bases between. Germline assignment: CDR1 SGHTA and CDR2 FQGNSA. This CDR3 reads CASSSIGGGNNQPQHF. The CDR3 nucleotides read TGTGCCAGCAGCTCGATCGGGGGGGGAAACAATCAGCCCCAGCATTTT.

Comments on this clone: This may be a read error, as it is one base from a much larger clone. CDR3 DNA: TGTGTCAGCACCGAACAGGGGGCCACCGGGGAGCTGTTTTTT. Translated, it gives CVSTEQGATGELFF. This chain joins TRBV11-2 and TRBJ2-2; the match to TRBD1 covers 9 bases. Per the germline V gene, CDR1 is SGHAT and CDR2 is FQNNGV. The length of the CDR3 is 14 residues. The whole variable domain, remainder taken from reference TRBV11-2 and TRBJ2-2, is EAGVAQSPRYKIIEKRQSVAFWCNPISGHATLYWYQQILGQGPKLLIQFQNNGVVDDSQLPKDRFSAERLKGVDSTLKIQPAKLEDSAVYLCVSTEQGATGELFFGEGSRLTVL.

V and J are TRBV28 and TRBJ1-1; TRBD1 might be the D (5 bases). Trimming removed 10 bases at V and 1 base at J, with 13 bases between. The CDR3 has 13 amino acids. Germline assignment: CDR1 MDHEN and CDR2 SYDVKM. The CDR3 DNA follows: TGTGCCATCAGCGACAGATGGAACACTGAAGCTTTCTTT. Residues: CAISDRWNTEAFF. The whole variable domain, remainder taken from reference TRBV28 and TRBJ1-1, is DVKVTQSSRYLVKRTGEKVFLECVQDMDHENMFWYRQDPGLGLRLIYFSYDVKMKEKGDIPEGYSVSREKKERFSLILESASTNQTSMYLCAISDRWNTEAFFGQGTRLTVV.

This sequence joins TRBV15 and TRBJ2-1; TRBD2 matches at 11 bases. With 4 bases clipped from V and 10 bases from J, the junction kept 6 bases outside the gene matches. CDR1 LNHNV and CDR2 YYDKDF come from the germline V gene (reference sequence). The CDR3 spans 14 residues. CDR3 protein: CATSISGRGAEQFF. The CDR3 coding sequence is TGTGCCACCAGCATTAGCGGGAGGGGGGCCGAGCAGTTCTTC.